Listed below are T cell receptor beta chains from one sample, sequenced in a study of cytomegalovirus exposure and HLA in healthy donors. Sequencing was performed with immunoSEQ multiplex PCR; in TCRdb, only in-frame clones are kept and a portion is missing. The data show about 180,000 clones, roughly 77% seen once. Sequencing was carried out using PBMCs. The receptor set was obtained from a woman younger than 45 in good health and CMV-seropositive. Each CDR3 is given with its conserved first and last residue. D genes are given only for firm matches. Rows give clone size only sometimes, using once, few, many, or a class for an expanded clone.

size	J	V	D	DNA	CDR3
-	TRBJ2-7	TRBV5-1	TRBD1	TGCGCCAGCAGACCCCCAGGGACAGAAACACTCTACGAGCAGTACTTC	CASRPPGTETLYEQYF
-	TRBJ2-1	TRBV5-8	TRBD2	TGTGCCAGCAGCTTGGGGACTAGCAGTTACAATGAGCAGTTCTTC	CASSLGTSSYNEQFF
-	TRBJ1-1	TRBV28	-	TGTGCCAGCAGTTTTAGGGACAAGGGAGAAGCTTTCTTT	CASSFRDKGEAFF
-	TRBJ2-3	TRBV18	TRBD2	TGTGCCAGCTCACCGGGCCAGGGAGGGACTAGGACAGATGCGCAGTATTTT	CASSPGQGGTRTDAQYF
-	TRBJ1-4	TRBV2	TRBD1	TGTGCCAGCAGTCCGGACAGGAGTAATGAAAAACTGTTTTTT	CASSPDRSNEKLFF
-	TRBJ2-1	TRBV7-9	TRBD1	TGTGCCAGCAGCTCACAGGGGGCTGGTTACAATGAGCAGTTCTTC	CASSSQGAGYNEQFF
few	TRBJ2-2	TRBV11-3	-	TGTGCCAGCAGCTCAACGGGGAGAACCGGGGAGCTGTTTTTT	CASSSTGRTGELFF
few	TRBJ2-3	TRBV2	TRBD2	TGTGCCAGCAGTGAGAGTAGCGGGGTAGATACGCAGTATTTT	CASSESSGVDTQYF
-	TRBJ1-1	TRBV2	-	TGTGCCAGCACAGGGCAGATGAACACTGAAGCTTTCTTT	CASTGQMNTEAFF
-	TRBJ2-2	TRBV13	TRBD2	TGTGCCAGCAGGATAGCGGGGGCGAACACCGGGGAGCTGTTTTTT	CASRIAGANTGELFF
-	TRBJ2-1	TRBV7-9	TRBD2	TGTGCCAGCAGCCCGGGTAGGGCTAGCGGTTACAATGAGCAGTTCTTC	CASSPGRASGYNEQFF
-	TRBJ1-4	TRBV11-2	TRBD1	TGTGCCAGCAGCTTTAGGGGCAGGGGGACCTGGGGGGAAAAACTGTTTTTT	CASSFRGRGTWGEKLFF
-	TRBJ2-1	TRBV7-2	-	TGTGCCAGCAGCTTTATGATAGCGACCTACAATGAGCAGTTCTTC	CASSFMIATYNEQFF
-	TRBJ1-2	TRBV9	-	TGTGCCAGCAGCGTAGGCGGGGCCTCCCAACTCTACACCTTC	CASSVGGASQLYTF
-	TRBJ1-1	TRBV4-3	TRBD1	TGCGCCAGCAGCCAAGAAGCCGGGACAGGCCTTAAAGCTTTCTTT	CASSQEAGTGLKAFF
-	TRBJ1-4	TRBV28	-	TGTGCCAGCAGTTTTGGGGGGTCCTTCGAAAAACTGTTTTTT	CASSFGGSFEKLFF
-	TRBJ2-3	TRBV5-6	-	TGTGCCAGCAGCTTGGGACATGGGGCACACACAGATACGCAGTATTTT	CASSLGHGAHTDTQYF
-	TRBJ1-3	TRBV7-3	-	TGTGCCAGCAGCTCTTATCAGGGCCCCGGAAACACCATATATTTT	CASSSYQGPGNTIYF
-	TRBJ2-6	TRBV7-2	TRBD2	TGTGCCAGCAGCCTCAGCGGGGGGGCGGGCGGGGCCAACGTCCTGACTTTC	CASSLSGGAGGANVLTF
-	TRBJ2-2	TRBV5-5	TRBD1	TGTGCCAGCAGCCCGGGACAGGGGAACACCGGGGAGCTGTTTTTT	CASSPGQGNTGELFF
few	TRBJ1-4	TRBV7-9	-	TGTGCCAGCAGCTCGCCGGGGTCCGGTGAAAAACTGTTTTTT	CASSSPGSGEKLFF
-	TRBJ1-6	TRBV27	-	TGTGCCAGCAGTTCGTCGGCCGGGACATTGAGCTCCTATAATTCACCCCTCCACTTT	CASSSSAGTLSSYNSPLHF
-	TRBJ2-7	TRBV6-6	TRBD1	TGTGCCAGCCACCTAGAGGGGGCTGTGTACGAGCAGTACTTC	CASHLEGAVYEQYF
-	TRBJ1-5	TRBV6-6	-	TGTGCCAGCACCCGTGGTCAGGGCTACAGCAATCAGCCCCAGCATTTT	CASTRGQGYSNQPQHF
few	TRBJ2-7	TRBV4-1	-	TGCGCCAGCAGCCAGACCCTGGGAGGGGGCTACGAGCAGTACTTC	CASSQTLGGGYEQYF
-	TRBJ1-1	TRBV7-8	-	TGTGCCAGCAGCTTAATTGGGACACGAGCGCTGAACACTGAAGCTTTCTTT	CASSLIGTRALNTEAFF
-	TRBJ2-2	TRBV6-5	-	TGTGCCAGCAGCAGACACCGGAACACCGGGGAGCTGTTTTTT	CASSRHRNTGELFF
-	TRBJ1-3	TRBV9	-	TGTGCCAGCAGCGTCCAAACAGGGCTCTCTGGAAACACCATATATTTT	CASSVQTGLSGNTIYF
-	TRBJ2-5	TRBV5-1	TRBD1	TGCGCCAGCAGCTCGGGACAGGTCCGTGAGGCCCAGTACTTC	CASSSGQVREAQYF
-	TRBJ1-2	TRBV6-5	-	TGTGCCAGCACCCGGGGGGCCTTGCCCTTCGATGGCTACACCTTC	CASTRGALPFDGYTF
-	TRBJ2-1	TRBV20-1	-	TGCAGCCCTGGGGGGGCTGAGCAGTTCTTC	CSPGGAEQFF
-	TRBJ2-7	TRBV6-1	-	TGTGCCAGCAGTGATAGGGGTCGAGCCTACGAGCAGTACTTC	CASSDRGRAYEQYF
-	TRBJ1-6	TRBV6-1	TRBD1	TGTGCCAGCAGTGAGTACAGGGGAAATTCACCCCTCCACTTT	CASSEYRGNSPLHF
-	TRBJ2-1	TRBV5-6	TRBD2	TGTGCCAGCAGACTGCGGGGGGGCTCCTACAATGAGCAGTTCTTC	CASRLRGGSYNEQFF
once	TRBJ1-4	TRBV6-5	-	TGTGCCAGCAGTTACTCGGGGCACCCTAATGAAAAACTGTTTTTT	CASSYSGHPNEKLFF
-	TRBJ2-5	TRBV27	TRBD2	TGTGCCAGCAGTCCTCGGGGCCTAGCGGGGGCCTTCGGGGAGACCCAGTACTTC	CASSPRGLAGAFGETQYF
-	TRBJ2-3	TRBV5-4	TRBD2	TGTGCCAGCAGCTTACGTCTAGCGGGGAGCGGAGATACGCAGTATTTT	CASSLRLAGSGDTQYF
-	TRBJ2-5	TRBV11-2	TRBD2	TGTGCCAGCAGCTTAGTCGCGGGGGGGATTGGGACCCAGTACTTC	CASSLVAGGIGTQYF
few	TRBJ2-3	TRBV4-2	TRBD2	TGTGCCAGCAGCCCAGCGGGGGGTCTAGATACGCAGTATTTT	CASSPAGGLDTQYF
-	TRBJ2-1	TRBV7-9	-	TGTGCCAGCAGCTTTGAGAACGAGCAGTTCTTC	CASSFENEQFF
-	TRBJ2-3	TRBV15	TRBD2	TGTGCCACCAGCAGAGGGGGCGGGAGTAGCACAGATACGCAGTATTTT	CATSRGGGSSTDTQYF
-	TRBJ1-4	TRBV30	-	TGTGCCTGGAGTGTACCTCGCCCCCACAGTGGCGGGAATGAAAAACTGTTTTTT	CAWSVPRPHSGGNEKLFF
-	TRBJ2-7	TRBV4-3	-	TGCGCCAGCAGCCAAGAAAAATTCGGCAGGATAACCTACGAGCAGTACTTC	CASSQEKFGRITYEQYF
-	TRBJ1-4	TRBV29-1	TRBD1	TGCAGCGTTGAGCCGGACAGGGGCGCTAAACTGTTTTTT	CSVEPDRGAKLFF
once	TRBJ2-3	TRBV7-3	-	TGTGCCAGCAGCTTAGGGCGCACAGATACGCAGTATTTT	CASSLGRTDTQYF
-	TRBJ1-4	TRBV4-3	-	TGCGCCAGCAGCCAAGCCTTCACAGGGACCCAGGGAAAACTGTTTTTT	CASSQAFTGTQGKLFF
-	TRBJ2-1	TRBV10-3	-	TGTGCCATCAGTGACGGTAGCGCAGGTCCCTACAATGAGCAGTTCTTC	CAISDGSAGPYNEQFF
-	TRBJ1-3	TRBV5-4	-	TGTGCCAGCAGCTTGGGCGGCTATGGAAACACCATATATTTT	CASSLGGYGNTIYF
-	TRBJ2-7	TRBV9	TRBD1	TGTGCCAGCAGCGTAGGACAGGGCAGTGGATCCTACGAGCAGTACTTC	CASSVGQGSGSYEQYF
once	TRBJ1-4	TRBV5-1	-	TGCGCCAGCAGCTTGGGTGACAGGCCCTCTAATGAAAAACTGTTTTTT	CASSLGDRPSNEKLFF
-	TRBJ2-7	TRBV4-1	-	TGCGCCAGCAGCCACCCACTACGAGGCGAGCAGTACTTC	CASSHPLRGEQYF
-	TRBJ1-2	TRBV11-2	-	TGTGCCAGCAGCTCCCGACGGGTTAACTATGGCTACACCTTC	CASSSRRVNYGYTF
-	TRBJ1-2	TRBV6-1	-	TGTGCCAGCAGTGAAAGATGGGAGGAACCCTATGGCTACACCTTC	CASSERWEEPYGYTF
-	TRBJ1-6	TRBV7-2	TRBD1	TGTGCCAGCAGCGAACAGGGGTCCAATAATTCACCCCTCCACTTT	CASSEQGSNNSPLHF
-	TRBJ2-1	TRBV4-2	-	TGTGCCAGCAGCCAAGAATCGGGGAGCTCCTACAATGAGCAGTTCTTC	CASSQESGSSYNEQFF
-	TRBJ2-7	TRBV11-1	TRBD1	TGTGCCAGCAGCCCCGGGACAGCTTCCTACGAGCAGTACTTC	CASSPGTASYEQYF